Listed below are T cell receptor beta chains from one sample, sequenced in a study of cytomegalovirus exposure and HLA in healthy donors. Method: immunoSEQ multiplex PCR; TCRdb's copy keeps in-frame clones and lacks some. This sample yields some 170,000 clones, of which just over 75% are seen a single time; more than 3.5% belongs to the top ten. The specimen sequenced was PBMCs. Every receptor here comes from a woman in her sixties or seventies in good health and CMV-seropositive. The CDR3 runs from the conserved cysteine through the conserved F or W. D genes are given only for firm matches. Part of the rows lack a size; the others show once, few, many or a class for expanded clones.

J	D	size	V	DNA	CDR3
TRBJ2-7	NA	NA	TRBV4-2	TGTGCCAGCAGCCCTCAACTCGAAACCGAGCAGTACTTC	CASSPQLETEQYF
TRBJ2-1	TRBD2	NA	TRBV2	TGTGCCAGCAGTGATTCGGGGGGGGGTTACAATGAGCAGTTCTTC	CASSDSGGGYNEQFF
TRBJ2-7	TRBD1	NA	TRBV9	TGTGCCAGCAGCCCACATAATACAGGGGTAAGCAACGAGCAGTACTTC	CASSPHNTGVSNEQYF
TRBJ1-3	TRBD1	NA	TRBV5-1	TGCGCCAGCAGCTGGACCGGGACAGGGGGCCTCGTTGGAAACACCATATATTTT	CASSWTGTGGLVGNTIYF
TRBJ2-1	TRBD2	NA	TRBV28	TGTGCCAGCAGTTCCGATAGCGGGGGGGCCGCGTTCTTC	CASSSDSGGAAFF
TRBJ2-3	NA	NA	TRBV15	TGTGCCACCAGCAGAGTGGCGGGGTGGGCAGATACGCAGTATTTT	CATSRVAGWADTQYF
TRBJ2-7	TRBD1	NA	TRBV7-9	TGTGCCAGCAGCTTAAGCAGGGGGAGTGACGAGCAGTACTTC	CASSLSRGSDEQYF
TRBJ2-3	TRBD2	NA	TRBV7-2	TGTGCCAGCAGCTTTTCGGGACTAGCGGGAGGGGTTAGCACAGATACGCAGTATTTT	CASSFSGLAGGVSTDTQYF
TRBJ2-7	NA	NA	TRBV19	TGTGCCAGTACCCCGACAGGCGGAACCTACGAGCAGTACTTC	CASTPTGGTYEQYF
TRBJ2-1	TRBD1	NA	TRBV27	TGTGCCAGCACCCCCCTGACAGGGGAGGACGAGCAGTTCTTC	CASTPLTGEDEQFF
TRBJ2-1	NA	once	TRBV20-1	TGCAGTGCTAGACCTAAAGATGAGCAGTTCTTC	CSARPKDEQFF
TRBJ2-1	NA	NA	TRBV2	TGTGCCAGCGGGAGCGGGGACATCAAGGGGAATGAGCAGTTCTTC	CASGSGDIKGNEQFF
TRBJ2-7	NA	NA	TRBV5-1	TGCGCCAGCAGCTTGGCCGTCGGGGGGCGTGAGCAGTACTTC	CASSLAVGGREQYF
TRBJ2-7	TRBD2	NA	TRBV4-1	TGCGCCAGCAGCCAAGGGACAGGAAGGGGACTAGCACTAACCAGGGAGCAGTACTTC	CASSQGTGRGLALTREQYF
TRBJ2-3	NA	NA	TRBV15	TGTGCCACCAGCATTGCGGGGGCCATCGGGGATACGCAGTATTTT	CATSIAGAIGDTQYF
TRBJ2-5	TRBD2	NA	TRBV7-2	TGTGCCAGCAGCTTATCCGGGCGGGGGGGGGAGACCCAGTACTTC	CASSLSGRGGETQYF
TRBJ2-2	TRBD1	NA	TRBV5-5	TGTGCCAGCAGCTTGGCGAAACAGGGGGCGTGGGTCACCGGGGAGCTGTTTTTT	CASSLAKQGAWVTGELFF
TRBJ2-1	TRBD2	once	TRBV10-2	TGCGCCAGCAGTAGACTAGCGGCAACCTACAATGAGCAGTTCTTC	CASSRLAATYNEQFF
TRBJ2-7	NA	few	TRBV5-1	TGCGCCAGCAGCTTGAGTCCTACCCCGGGTGGGGAGCAGTACTTC	CASSLSPTPGGEQYF
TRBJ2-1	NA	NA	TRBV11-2	TGTGCCAGCAGCTACTTGAGCGGGTCCTACAATGAGCAGTTCTTC	CASSYLSGSYNEQFF
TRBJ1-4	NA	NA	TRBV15	TGTGCCACCAGCAGAGATTCGGGATCTACTAATGAAAAACTGTTTTTT	CATSRDSGSTNEKLFF
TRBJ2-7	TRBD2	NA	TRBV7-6	TGTGCCAGCAGTGATGGACTAGCGGGGGCCGAGCAGTACTTC	CASSDGLAGAEQYF
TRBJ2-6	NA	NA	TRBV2	TGTGCCAGCAGCGACGCCACCTCTGGGGCCAACGGCCTGACTTTC	CASSDATSGANGLTF
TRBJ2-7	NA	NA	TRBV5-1	TGCGCCAGCAGCGCCACACCGCACTCCCTAGGCGAGCAGTACTTC	CASSATPHSLGEQYF
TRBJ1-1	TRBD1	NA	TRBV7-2	TGTGCCAGCAGCTTAGGGACAGGGTTTGGGGAAGCTTTCTTT	CASSLGTGFGEAFF
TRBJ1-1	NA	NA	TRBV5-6	TGTGCCAGCAGTTCAGGACAGAGGATGAACACTGAAGCTTTCTTT	CASSSGQRMNTEAFF
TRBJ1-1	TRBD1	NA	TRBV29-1	TGCAGCGTCCCGAAATCGGGGACAGGGATTACTGAAGCTTTCTTT	CSVPKSGTGITEAFF
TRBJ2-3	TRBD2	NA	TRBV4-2	TGTGCCAGCAGCCAAGATCTAGCGGGGGAAGATACGCAGTATTTT	CASSQDLAGEDTQYF
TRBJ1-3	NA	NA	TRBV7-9	TGTGCCAGCAGTCGCCCAGGGGTAGACACCATATATTTT	CASSRPGVDTIYF
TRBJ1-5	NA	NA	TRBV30	TGTGCCTGGAGCGTACAGGGAGGGCAGCCCCAGCATTTT	CAWSVQGGQPQHF
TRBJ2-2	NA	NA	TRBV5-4	TGTGCCAGCAGCTTGGGTGGGGGCAACACCGGGGAGCTGTTTTTT	CASSLGGGNTGELFF
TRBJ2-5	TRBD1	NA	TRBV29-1	TGCAGCGTGGTTACAGGGGCCCTCCAAGAGACCCAGTACTTC	CSVVTGALQETQYF
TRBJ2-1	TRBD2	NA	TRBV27	TGTGCCAGCCGAACTCTAGCGGGGCGAAGTTACAATGAGCAGTTCTTC	CASRTLAGRSYNEQFF
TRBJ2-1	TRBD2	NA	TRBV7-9	TGTGCCAGCAGCACCAGGAGGGCTAGCGGACCTGGGGGGCAGTTCTTC	CASSTRRASGPGGQFF
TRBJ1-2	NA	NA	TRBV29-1	TGCAGCGTCCTCGGGGGATTCTATGGCTACACCTTC	CSVLGGFYGYTF
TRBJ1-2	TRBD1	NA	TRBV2	TGTGCCAGCAGGCAGGGACAGTCGAACTATGGCTACACCTTC	CASRQGQSNYGYTF
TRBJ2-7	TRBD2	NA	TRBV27	TGTGCCAGCAGTTTATCAGGCGGGAGGGCCGTTTACGAGCAGTACTTC	CASSLSGGRAVYEQYF
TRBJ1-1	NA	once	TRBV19	TGTGCCAGTCGACGGGCGGGCCGGGAAGCTTTCTTT	CASRRAGREAFF
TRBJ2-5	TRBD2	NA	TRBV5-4	TGTGCCAGCAGCACCCTACTAGCGGGAGGGCCGGAGACCCAGTACTTC	CASSTLLAGGPETQYF
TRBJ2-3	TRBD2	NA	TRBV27	TGTGCCGGCAGTTCCTGGACTAGCGGGGAGAAAGATACGCAGTATTTT	CAGSSWTSGEKDTQYF
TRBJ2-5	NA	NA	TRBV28	TGTGCCAGCGCCTCACTTCCCACAGGGTTGGGGGAGACCCAGTACTTC	CASASLPTGLGETQYF
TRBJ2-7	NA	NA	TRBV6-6	TGTGCCAGCAGCAACTCCTACGAGCAGTACTTC	CASSNSYEQYF
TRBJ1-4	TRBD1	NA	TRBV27	TGTGCCAGCAGTTTATCTATGGATAGAAAGGGGGCGCGTGACTCCGTGCTGTTTTTT	CASSLSMDRKGARDSVLFF
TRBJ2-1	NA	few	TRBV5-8	TGTGCCAGCAGCCAGTCGCAGGGGCCCTACAATGAGCAGTTCTTC	CASSQSQGPYNEQFF
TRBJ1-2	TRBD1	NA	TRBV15	TGTGCCACCAGCAGAGTAACGGGACAGGATTCTGGCTACACCTTC	CATSRVTGQDSGYTF
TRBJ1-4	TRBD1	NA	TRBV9	TGTGCCAGCAGCGTAGGGACAGGGGGCGCAGTGGAAAAACTGTTTTTT	CASSVGTGGAVEKLFF
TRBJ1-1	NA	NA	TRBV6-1	TGTGCCAGCACTCCACAGGTCATGAACACTGAAGCTTTCTTT	CASTPQVMNTEAFF
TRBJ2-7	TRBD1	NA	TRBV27	TGTGCCAGCAGCAGGACAGGGATATCCTACGAGCAGTACTTC	CASSRTGISYEQYF
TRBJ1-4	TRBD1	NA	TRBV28	TGTGCCAGCAGTTTATTGGTCCCAGGGGGTAAGGAAAAACTGTTTTTT	CASSLLVPGGKEKLFF
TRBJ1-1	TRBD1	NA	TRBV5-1	TGCGCCAGCTTCGGGAAAGGGGGCTACACTGAAGCTTTCTTT	CASFGKGGYTEAFF